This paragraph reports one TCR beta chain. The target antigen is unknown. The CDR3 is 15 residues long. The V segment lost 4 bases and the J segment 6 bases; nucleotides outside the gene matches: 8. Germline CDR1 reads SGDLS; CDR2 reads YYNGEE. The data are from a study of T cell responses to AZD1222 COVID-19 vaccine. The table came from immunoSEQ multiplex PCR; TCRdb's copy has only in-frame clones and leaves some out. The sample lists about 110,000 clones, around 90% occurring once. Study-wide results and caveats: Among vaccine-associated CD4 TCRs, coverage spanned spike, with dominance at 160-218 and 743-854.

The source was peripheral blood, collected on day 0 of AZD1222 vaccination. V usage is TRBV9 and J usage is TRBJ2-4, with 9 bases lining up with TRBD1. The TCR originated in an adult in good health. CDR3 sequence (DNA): TGTGCCAGCAGCCCTCAACAGGGGGCAGGAAACATTCAGTACTTC. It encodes CASSPQQGAGNIQYF.